These 2 T cell receptor beta chains were all obtained from the same sample, sequenced in a study of blood T cell repertoires in COVID-19. The data were produced by immunoSEQ multiplex PCR, yet TCRdb's version contains in-frame clones alone and is incomplete. The table has 250,000 or so clones, nearly 90% seen once. Specimen: peripheral blood. These receptors came from a woman in her 40s who had recovered from COVID-19.

V gene TRBV6-5 combines with J gene TRBJ1-2; 10 nucleotides line up with TRBD1. The CDR3 is made up of 13 amino acids. The V gene end was trimmed by 5 bases and the J gene end by 5 bases; junction bases not matched to a gene: 2. Germline V CDR1 and CDR2: MNHEY, SVGAGI. The CDR3 coding sequence is TGTGCCAGCAGTCCGGACAGGGGGTATGGCTACACCTTC. Residues: CASSPDRGYGYTF.

The chain couples TRBV21-1 to TRBJ2-1; TRBD2, the D gene given by the table, was not confirmed from the DNA. TRBV21-1 is classified as a pseudogene. The CDR3 runs to 16 residues. CDR3 sequence: CASSKGTSGIDNEQFF. The DNA for the CDR3 is TGTGCCAGCAGCAAAGGGACTAGCGGGATTGACAATGAGCAGTTCTTC.